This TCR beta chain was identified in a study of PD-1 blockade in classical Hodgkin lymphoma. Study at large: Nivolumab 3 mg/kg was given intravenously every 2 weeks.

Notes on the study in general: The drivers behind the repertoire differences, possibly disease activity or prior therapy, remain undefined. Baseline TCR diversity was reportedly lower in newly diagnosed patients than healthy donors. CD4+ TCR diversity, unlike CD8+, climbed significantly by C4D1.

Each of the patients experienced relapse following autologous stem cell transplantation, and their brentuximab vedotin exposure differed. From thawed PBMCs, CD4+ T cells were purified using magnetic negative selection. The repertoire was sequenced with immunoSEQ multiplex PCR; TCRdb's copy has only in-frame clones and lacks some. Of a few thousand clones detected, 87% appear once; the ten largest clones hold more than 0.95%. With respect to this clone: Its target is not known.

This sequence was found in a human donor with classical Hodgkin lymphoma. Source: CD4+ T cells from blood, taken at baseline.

The CDR3 loop reads CASSQGEAGTNEKLFF. The CDR3 coding sequence is TGTGCCAGCAGCCAAGGAGAGGCGGGAACTAATGAAAAACTGTTTTTT. This chain connects TRBV4-2 to TRBJ1-4; no clear D. Between the trimmed V and J ends, which lost 1 base and 1 base, there was a span of 10 bases. Germline V gene sequence: CDR1 LGHNA, CDR2 YNFKEQ. This CDR3 has 16 amino acids.